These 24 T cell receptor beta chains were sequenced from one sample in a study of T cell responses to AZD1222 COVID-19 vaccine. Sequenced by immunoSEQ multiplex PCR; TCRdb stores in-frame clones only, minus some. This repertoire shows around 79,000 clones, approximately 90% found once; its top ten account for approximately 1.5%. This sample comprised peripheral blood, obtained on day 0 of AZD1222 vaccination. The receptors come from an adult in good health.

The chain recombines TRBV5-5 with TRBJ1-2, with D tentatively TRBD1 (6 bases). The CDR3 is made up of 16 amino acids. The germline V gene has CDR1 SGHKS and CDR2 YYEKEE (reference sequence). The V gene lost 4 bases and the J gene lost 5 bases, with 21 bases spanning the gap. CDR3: CASSPQTRSGVYGYTF. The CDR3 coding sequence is TGTGCCAGCAGCCCCCAGACACGTTCAGGGGTTTATGGCTACACCTTC. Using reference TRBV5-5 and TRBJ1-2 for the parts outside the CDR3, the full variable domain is DAGVTQSPTHLIKTRGQQVTLRCSPISGHKSVSWYQQVLGQGPQFIFQYYEKEERGRGNFPDRFSARQFPNYSSELNVNALLLGDSALYLCASSPQTRSGVYGYTFGSGTRLTVV.

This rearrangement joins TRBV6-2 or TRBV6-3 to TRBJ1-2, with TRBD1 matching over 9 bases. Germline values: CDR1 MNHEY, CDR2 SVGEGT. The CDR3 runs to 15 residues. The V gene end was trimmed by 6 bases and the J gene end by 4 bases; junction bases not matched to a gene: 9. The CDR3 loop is CASSPTGTGLYGYTF. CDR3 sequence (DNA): TGTGCCAGCAGCCCGACCGGGACAGGGCTCTATGGCTACACCTTC.

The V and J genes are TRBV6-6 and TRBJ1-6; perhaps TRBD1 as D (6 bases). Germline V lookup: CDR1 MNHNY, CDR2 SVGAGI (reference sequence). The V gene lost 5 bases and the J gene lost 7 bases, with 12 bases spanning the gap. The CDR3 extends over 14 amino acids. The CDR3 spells CASSRQGRNSPLHF. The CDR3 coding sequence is TGTGCCAGCAGTCGCCAGGGGCGGAATTCACCCCTCCACTTT.

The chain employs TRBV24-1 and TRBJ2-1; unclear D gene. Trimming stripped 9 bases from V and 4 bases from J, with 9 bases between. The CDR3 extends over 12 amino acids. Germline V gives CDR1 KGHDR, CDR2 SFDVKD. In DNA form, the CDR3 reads TGTGCCACCTTTGCGAAGTACAATGAGCAGTTCTTC. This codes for CATFAKYNEQFF.

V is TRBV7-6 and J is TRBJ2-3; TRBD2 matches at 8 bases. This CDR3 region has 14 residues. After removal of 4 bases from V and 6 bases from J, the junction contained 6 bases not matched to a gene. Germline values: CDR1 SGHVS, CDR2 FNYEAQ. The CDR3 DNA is TGTGCCAGCAGCTCGGGACTAGATGGTGATACGCAGTATTTT. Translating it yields CASSSGLDGDTQYF.

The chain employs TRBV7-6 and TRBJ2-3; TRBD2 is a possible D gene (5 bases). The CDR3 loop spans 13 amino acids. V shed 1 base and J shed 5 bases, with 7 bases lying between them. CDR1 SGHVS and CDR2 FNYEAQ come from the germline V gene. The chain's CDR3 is CASSLEGRDTQYF. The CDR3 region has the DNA TGTGCCAGCAGCTTAGAAGGGAGAGATACGCAGTATTTT. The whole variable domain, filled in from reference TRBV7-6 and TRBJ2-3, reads GAGVSQSPRYKVTKRGQDVALRCDPISGHVSLYWYRQALGQGPEFLTYFNYEAQQDKSGLPNDRFSAERPEGSISTLTIQRTEQRDSAMYRCASSLEGRDTQYFGPGTRLTVL.

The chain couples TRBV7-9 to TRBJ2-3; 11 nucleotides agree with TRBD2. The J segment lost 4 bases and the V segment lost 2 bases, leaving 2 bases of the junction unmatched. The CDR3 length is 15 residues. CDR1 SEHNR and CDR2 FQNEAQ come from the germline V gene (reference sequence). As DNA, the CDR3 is TGTGCCAGCAGCTTAACTAGCGGGAGAGCAGATACGCAGTATTTT. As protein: CASSLTSGRADTQYF.

The CDR3 sequence is CASSRRPGTGIDTEAFF. The CDR3 DNA is TGTGCCAGCAGCAGACGTCCCGGGACAGGGATAGACACTGAAGCTTTCTTT. The rearrangement uses TRBV11-2 and TRBJ1-1; 9 bases are a match to TRBD1. V was clipped by 5 bases and J by 3 bases; unmatched bases: 13. The CDR3 is made up of 17 amino acids. CDR1 and CDR2 from the germline V gene are SGHAT and FQNNGV.

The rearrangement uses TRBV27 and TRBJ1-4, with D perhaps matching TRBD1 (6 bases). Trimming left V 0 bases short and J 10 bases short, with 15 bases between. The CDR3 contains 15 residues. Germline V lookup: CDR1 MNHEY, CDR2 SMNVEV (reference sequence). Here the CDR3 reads CASSLSMGGAGKLFF. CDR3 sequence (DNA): TGTGCCAGCAGTTTATCGATGGGGGGCGCAGGAAAACTGTTTTTT. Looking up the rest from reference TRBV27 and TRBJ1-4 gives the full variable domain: EAQVTQNPRYLITVTGKKLTVTCSQNMNHEYMSWYRQDPGLGLRQIYYSMNVEVTDKGDVPEGYKVSRKEKRNFPLILESPSPNQTSLYFCASSLSMGGAGKLFFGSGTQLSVL.

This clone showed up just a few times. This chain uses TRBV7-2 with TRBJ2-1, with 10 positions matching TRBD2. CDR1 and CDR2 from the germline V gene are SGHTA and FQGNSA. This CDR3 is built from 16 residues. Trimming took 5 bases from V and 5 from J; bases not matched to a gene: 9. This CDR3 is CASSASSSGSHNEQFF. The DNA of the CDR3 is TGTGCCAGCAGCGCATCGTCTAGCGGGAGCCACAATGAGCAGTTCTTC. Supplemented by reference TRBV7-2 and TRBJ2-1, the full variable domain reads GAGVSQSPSNKVTEKGKDVELRCDPISGHTALYWYRQSLGQGLEFLIYFQGNSAPDKSGLPSDRFSAERTGGSVSTLTIQRTQQEDSAVYLCASSASSSGSHNEQFFGPGTRLTVL.

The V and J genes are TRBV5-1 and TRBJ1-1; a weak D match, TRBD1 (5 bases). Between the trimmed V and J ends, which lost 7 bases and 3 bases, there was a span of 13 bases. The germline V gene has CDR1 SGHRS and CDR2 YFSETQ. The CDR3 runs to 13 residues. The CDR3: CASGYPQDTEAFF. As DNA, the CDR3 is TGCGCCAGCGGCTACCCACAGGACACTGAAGCTTTCTTT. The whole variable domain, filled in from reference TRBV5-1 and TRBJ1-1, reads KAGVTQTPRYLIKTRGQQVTLSCSPISGHRSVSWYQQTPGQGLQFLFEYFSETQRNKGNFPGRFSGRQFSNSRSEMNVSTLELGDSALYLCASGYPQDTEAFFGQGTRLTVV.

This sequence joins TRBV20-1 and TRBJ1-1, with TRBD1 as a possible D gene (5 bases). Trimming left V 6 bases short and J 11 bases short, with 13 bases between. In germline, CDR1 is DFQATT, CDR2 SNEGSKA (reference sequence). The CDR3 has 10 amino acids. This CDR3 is CSAWGEGAFF. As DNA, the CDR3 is TGCAGTGCCTGGGGGGAGGGGGCTTTCTTT.

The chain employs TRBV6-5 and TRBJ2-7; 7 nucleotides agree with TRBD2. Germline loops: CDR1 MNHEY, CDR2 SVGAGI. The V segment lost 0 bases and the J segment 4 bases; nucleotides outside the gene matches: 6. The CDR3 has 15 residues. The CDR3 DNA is TGTGCCAGCAGTTACTCCTGGCGGGAGCAGTACGAGCAGTACTTC. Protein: CASSYSWREQYEQYF.

DNA for the CDR3: TGTGCCAGTAGTAGGTCTGGGCGCCAGGGACGTTTACCTGAAGCTTTCTTT. Its translation: CASSRSGRQGRLPEAFF. The V gene is TRBV19, the J gene TRBJ1-1; tentative D call: TRBD1 (5 bases). The germline gives CDR1 LNHDA, CDR2 SQIVND (reference sequence). Trimming stripped 4 bases from V and 6 bases from J, with 24 bases between. This CDR3 comprises 17 residues.

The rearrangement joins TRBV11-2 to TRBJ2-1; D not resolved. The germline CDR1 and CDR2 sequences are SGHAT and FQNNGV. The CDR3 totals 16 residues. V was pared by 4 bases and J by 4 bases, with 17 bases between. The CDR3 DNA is TGTGCCAGCAGCTCCCGGTACGGGTCGTCGTACAATGAGCAGTTCTTC. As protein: CASSSRYGSSYNEQFF.

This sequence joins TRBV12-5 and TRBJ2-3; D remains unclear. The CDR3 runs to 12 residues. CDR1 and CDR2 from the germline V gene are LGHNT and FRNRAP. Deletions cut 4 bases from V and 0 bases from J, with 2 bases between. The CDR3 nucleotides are TGTGCTAGTGGTTCTAGCACAGATACGCAGTATTTT. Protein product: CASGSSTDTQYF.

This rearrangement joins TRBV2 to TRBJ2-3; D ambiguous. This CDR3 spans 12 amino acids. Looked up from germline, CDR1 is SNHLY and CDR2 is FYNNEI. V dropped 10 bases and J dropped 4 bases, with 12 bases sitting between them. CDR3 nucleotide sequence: TGTGCCAACTCGCTTAGTCCAGATACGCAGTATTTT. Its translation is CANSLSPDTQYF.

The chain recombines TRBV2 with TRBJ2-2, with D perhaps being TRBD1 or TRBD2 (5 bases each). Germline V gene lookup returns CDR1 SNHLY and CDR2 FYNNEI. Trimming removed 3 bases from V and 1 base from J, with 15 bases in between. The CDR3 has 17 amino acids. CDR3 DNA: TGTGCCAGCAGTGATAGCGTGGGACGTTGGAACACCGGGGAGCTGTTTTTT. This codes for CASSDSVGRWNTGELFF.

The CDR3 nucleotides read TGTGCCAGCAGCTTACGAGAAACAGGCGGGTTCACCTTC. Amino acids: CASSLRETGGFTF. The rearrangement joins TRBV9 to TRBJ1-2; D perhaps matches TRBD1 (5 bases). The V end was cut by 4 bases, the J end by 13 bases, with 20 bases between. CDR3 size: 13 residues. Per germline, CDR1 SGDLS and CDR2 YYNGEE.

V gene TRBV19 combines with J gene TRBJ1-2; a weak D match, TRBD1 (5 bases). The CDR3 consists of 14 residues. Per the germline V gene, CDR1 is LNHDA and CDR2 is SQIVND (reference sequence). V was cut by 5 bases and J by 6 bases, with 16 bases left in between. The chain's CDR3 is CASSRLQGSDGYTF. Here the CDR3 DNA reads TGTGCCAGTAGTCGGTTGCAGGGTAGTGATGGCTACACCTTC.

Here the CDR3 DNA reads TGTGCCAGCAGGCTGACCAGCACCTACGAGCAGTACTTC. Protein product: CASRLTSTYEQYF. This chain joins TRBV6-5 and TRBJ2-7; D gene ambiguous. Trimming pared 6 bases from V and 2 bases from J, leaving 11 bases between. Germline CDR1 MNHEY, CDR2 SVGAGI. The CDR3 is 13 residues long.

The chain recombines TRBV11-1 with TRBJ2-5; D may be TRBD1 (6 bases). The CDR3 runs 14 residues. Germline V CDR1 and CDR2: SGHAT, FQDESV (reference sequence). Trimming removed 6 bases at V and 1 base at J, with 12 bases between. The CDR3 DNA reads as TGTGCCAGCAGGCGGGCCAGGGGCCAAGAGACCCAGTACTTC. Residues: CASRRARGQETQYF.

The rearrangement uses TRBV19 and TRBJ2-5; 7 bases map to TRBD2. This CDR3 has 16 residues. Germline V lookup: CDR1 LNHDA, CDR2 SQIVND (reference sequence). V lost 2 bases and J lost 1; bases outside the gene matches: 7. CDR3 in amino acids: CASSIPRASGQETQYF. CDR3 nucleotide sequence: TGTGCCAGTAGTATACCCCGGGCTAGCGGCCAAGAGACCCAGTACTTC.

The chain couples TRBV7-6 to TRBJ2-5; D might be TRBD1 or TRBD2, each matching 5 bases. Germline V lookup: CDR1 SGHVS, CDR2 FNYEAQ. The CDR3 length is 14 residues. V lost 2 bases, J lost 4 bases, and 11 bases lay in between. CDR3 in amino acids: CASSLMAGRETQYF. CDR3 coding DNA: TGTGCCAGCAGCTTAATGGCAGGGAGAGAGACCCAGTACTTC.